Following are 3 T cell receptor beta chains from one sample sequenced in a study of blood T cell repertoires in COVID-19. Sequenced by immunoSEQ multiplex PCR; TCRdb stores in-frame clones only, minus some. The table includes 70,000 or so clones, 80% to 90% detected once. The sequenced sample was peripheral blood. The receptors stem from a woman aged 80 or over with active or convalescent COVID-19.

This clone was detected once. The chain is built from TRBV6-2 or TRBV6-3 and TRBJ1-1; 7 bases align to TRBD1. Germline-derived CDR1 and CDR2 are MNHEY and SVGEGT. Trimming took 7 bases from V and 4 from J; bases not matched to a gene: 9. This CDR3 has 14 residues. CDR3 DNA: TGTGCCAGCACCCCCGGACAGGTCTTCACTGAAGCTTTCTTT. It is translated as CASTPGQVFTEAFF.

The table lists this clone with a few counts. CDR3 coding DNA: TGTGCCAGCAGCTCGAACACAGGGCTGGATCAGTACTTC. This encodes CASSSNTGLDQYF. The chain recombines TRBV7-2 with TRBJ2-4; perhaps TRBD1 as D (6 bases). The CDR3 sequence is 13 residues long. The V end lost 4 bases, the J end lost 12 bases, and 16 bases lay between the germline ends. Per germline, CDR1 SGHTA and CDR2 FQGNSA.

The chain couples TRBV6-5 to TRBJ1-2; 7 positions match TRBD1. V trimming: 3 bases; J trimming: 8 bases; junction bases outside the gene matches: 6. Per the germline V gene, CDR1 is MNHEY and CDR2 is SVGAGI. The CDR3 runs to 13 residues. The CDR3 DNA reads as TGTGCCAGCAGTTATGAAGGGGGCCAAGGCTACACCTTC. Amino acids: CASSYEGGQGYTF.